This T cell receptor beta chain was documented in a study of cytomegalovirus exposure and HLA in healthy donors. Study observations and caveats: It emerged from a later analysis that several of the most significant clusters appeared to be linked to common viral pathogens. Sequencing artifact likely explains a cluster of highly shared sequence variants. Most CMV-associated TCR beta chains appeared HLA-restricted in a later analysis. The authors enumerated some 160 TCR beta chains as linked to cytomegalovirus.

Germline lookup yields CDR1 MGHRA and CDR2 YSYEKL. V was pared by 1 base and J by 4 bases, with 8 bases of the junction left unmatched. The CDR3 is 17 amino acids. PCR primers comprised 60 Vbeta and 13 Jbeta primers. Clones were sequenced by immunoSEQ multiplex PCR, and TCRdb holds only the in-frame ones, with some missing. The sample holds 50,000 to 60,000 clones. Notes on this clone: As yet, its antigen is unknown.

The origin of this receptor is a male donor in good health and CMV-seronegative. The rearrangement joins TRBV4-1 to TRBJ1-4, with 8 bases aligning to TRBD1. Sequencing was performed on PBMCs. CDR3 bases: TGCGCCAGCAGCCAAGTCGGGACAGGTGCGGTTAATGAAAAACTGTTTTTT. This sequence encodes CASSQVGTGAVNEKLFF.